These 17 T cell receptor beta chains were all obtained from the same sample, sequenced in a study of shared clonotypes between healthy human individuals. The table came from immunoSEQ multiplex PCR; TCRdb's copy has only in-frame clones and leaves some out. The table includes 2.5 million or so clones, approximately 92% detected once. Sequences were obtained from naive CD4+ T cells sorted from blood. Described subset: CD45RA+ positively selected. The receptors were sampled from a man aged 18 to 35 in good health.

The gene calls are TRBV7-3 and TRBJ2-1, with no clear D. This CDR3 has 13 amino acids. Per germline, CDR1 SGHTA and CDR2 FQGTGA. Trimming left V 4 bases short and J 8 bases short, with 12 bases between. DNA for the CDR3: TGTGCCAGCAGCTATAATACAGTTGATGAGCAGTTCTTC. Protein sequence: CASSYNTVDEQFF.

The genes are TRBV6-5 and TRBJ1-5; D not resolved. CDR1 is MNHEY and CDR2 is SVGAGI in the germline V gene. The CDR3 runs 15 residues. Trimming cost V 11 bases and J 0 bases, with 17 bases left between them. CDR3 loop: CASRRGFDSNQPQHF. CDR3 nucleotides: TGTGCCTCGAGGCGGGGATTCGATAGCAATCAGCCCCAGCATTTT.

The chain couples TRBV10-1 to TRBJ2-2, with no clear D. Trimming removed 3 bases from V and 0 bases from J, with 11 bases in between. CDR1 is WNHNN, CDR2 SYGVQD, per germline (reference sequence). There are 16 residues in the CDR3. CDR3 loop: CASSDRTETNTGELFF. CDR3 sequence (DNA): TGCGCCAGCAGTGATCGGACGGAGACGAACACCGGGGAGCTGTTTTTT.

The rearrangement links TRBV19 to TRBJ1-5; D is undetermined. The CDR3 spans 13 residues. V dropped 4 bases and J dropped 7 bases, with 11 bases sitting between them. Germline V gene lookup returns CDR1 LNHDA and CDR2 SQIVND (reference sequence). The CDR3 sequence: CASSNAFGQPQHF. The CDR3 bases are TGTGCCAGTAGTAACGCATTCGGCCAGCCCCAGCATTTT.

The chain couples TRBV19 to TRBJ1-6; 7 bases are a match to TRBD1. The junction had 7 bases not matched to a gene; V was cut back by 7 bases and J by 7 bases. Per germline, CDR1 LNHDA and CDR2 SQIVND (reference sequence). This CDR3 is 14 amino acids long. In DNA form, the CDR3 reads TGTGCCAGTAAAACAGGGGTCGCCAATTCACCCCTCCACTTT. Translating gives CASKTGVANSPLHF.

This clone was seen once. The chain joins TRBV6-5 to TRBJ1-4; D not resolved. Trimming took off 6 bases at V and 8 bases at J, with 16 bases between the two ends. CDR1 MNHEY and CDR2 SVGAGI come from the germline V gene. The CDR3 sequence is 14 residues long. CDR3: CASSTGELGEKLFF. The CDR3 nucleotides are TGTGCCAGCAGCACCGGGGAATTAGGGGAAAAACTGTTTTTT.

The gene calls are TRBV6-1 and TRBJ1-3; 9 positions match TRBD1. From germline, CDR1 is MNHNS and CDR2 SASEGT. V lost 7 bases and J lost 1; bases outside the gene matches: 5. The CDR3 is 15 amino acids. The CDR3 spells CASTLGTGSGNTIYF. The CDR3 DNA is TGTGCCAGCACACTCGGGACAGGGTCTGGAAACACCATATATTTT.

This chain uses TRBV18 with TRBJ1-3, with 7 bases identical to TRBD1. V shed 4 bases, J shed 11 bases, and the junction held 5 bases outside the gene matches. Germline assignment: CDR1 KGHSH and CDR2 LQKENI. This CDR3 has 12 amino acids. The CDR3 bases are TGTGCCAGCTCACGGGACAGAGAATCCATATATTTT. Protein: CASSRDRESIYF.

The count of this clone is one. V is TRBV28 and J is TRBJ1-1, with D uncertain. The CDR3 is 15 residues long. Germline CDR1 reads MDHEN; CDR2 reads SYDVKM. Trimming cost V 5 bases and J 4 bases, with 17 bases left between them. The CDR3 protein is CASSPNRAGSTEAFF. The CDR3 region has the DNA TGTGCCAGCAGTCCAAATAGGGCAGGAAGCACTGAAGCTTTCTTT. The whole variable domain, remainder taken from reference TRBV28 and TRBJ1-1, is DVKVTQSSRYLVKRTGEKVFLECVQDMDHENMFWYRQDPGLGLRLIYFSYDVKMKEKGDIPEGYSVSREKKERFSLILESASTNQTSMYLCASSPNRAGSTEAFFGQGTRLTVV.

The CDR3 DNA reads TGTGCCAGCAGCTTTCGAGGGGCTTCGAACACTGAAGCTTTCTTT. It yields the protein CASSFRGASNTEAFF. V gene TRBV11-2 combines with J gene TRBJ1-1; D may be TRBD1 (5 bases). Trimming left V 3 bases short and J 1 base short, with 12 bases between. The length of the CDR3 is 15 residues. The germline CDR1 and CDR2 sequences are SGHAT and FQNNGV.

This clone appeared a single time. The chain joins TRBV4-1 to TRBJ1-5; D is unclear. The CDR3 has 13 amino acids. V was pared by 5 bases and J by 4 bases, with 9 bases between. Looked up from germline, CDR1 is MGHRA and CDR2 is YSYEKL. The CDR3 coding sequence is TGCGCCAGCAGCTATACGGGAAATCAGCCCCAGCATTTT. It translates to CASSYTGNQPQHF.

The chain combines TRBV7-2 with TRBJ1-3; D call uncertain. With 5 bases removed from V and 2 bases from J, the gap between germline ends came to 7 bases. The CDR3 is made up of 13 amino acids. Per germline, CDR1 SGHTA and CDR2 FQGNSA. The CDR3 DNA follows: TGTGCCAGCAGCCCTTCCACTGGAAACACCATATATTTT. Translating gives CASSPSTGNTIYF.

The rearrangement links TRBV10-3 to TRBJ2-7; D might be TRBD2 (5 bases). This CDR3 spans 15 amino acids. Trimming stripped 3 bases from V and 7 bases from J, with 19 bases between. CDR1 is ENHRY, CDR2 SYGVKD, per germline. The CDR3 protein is CAISDPGVTYEEQYF. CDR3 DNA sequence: TGTGCCATCAGTGACCCCGGGGTTACCTACGAGGAGCAGTACTTC.

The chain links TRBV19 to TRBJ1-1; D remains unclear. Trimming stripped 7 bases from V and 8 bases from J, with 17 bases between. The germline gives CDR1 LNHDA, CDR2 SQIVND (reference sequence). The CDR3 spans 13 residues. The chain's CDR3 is CASTPPSGPEAFF. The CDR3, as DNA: TGTGCCAGTACCCCCCCGTCGGGCCCCGAAGCTTTCTTT.

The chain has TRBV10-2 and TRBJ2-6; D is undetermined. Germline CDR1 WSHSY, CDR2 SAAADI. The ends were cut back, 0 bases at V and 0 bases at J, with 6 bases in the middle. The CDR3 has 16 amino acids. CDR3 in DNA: TGCGCCAGCAGTGAGTCGAAGTACTCTGGGGCCAACGTCCTGACTTTC. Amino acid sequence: CASSESKYSGANVLTF.

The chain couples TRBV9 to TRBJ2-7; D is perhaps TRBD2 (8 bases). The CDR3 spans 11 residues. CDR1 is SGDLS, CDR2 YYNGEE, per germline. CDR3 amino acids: CPNGRGPGQYF. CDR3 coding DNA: TGTCCAAACGGGAGGGGGCCTGGGCAGTACTTC.

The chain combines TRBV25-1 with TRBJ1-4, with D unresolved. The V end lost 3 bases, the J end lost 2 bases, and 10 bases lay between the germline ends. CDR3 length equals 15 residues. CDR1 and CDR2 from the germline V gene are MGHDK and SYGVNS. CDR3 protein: CASSDLGLTNEKLFF. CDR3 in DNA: TGTGCCAGCAGTGATCTGGGTTTGACTAATGAAAAACTGTTTTTT.